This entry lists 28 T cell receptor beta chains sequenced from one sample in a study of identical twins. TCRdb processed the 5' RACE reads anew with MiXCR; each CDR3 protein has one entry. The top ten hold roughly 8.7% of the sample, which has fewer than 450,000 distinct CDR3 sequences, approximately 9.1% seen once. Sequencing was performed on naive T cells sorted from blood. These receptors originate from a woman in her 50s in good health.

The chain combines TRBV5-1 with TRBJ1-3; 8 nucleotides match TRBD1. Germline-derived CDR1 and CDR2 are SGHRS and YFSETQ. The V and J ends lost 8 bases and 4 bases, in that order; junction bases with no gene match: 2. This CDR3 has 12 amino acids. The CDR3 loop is CARRTGGNTIYF. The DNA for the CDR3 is TGCGCCAGGAGGACAGGGGGAAACACCATATATTTT. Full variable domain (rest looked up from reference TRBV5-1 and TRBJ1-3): KAGVTQTPRYLIKTRGQQVTLSCSPISGHRSVSWYQQTPGQGLQFLFEYFSETQRNKGNFPGRFSGRQFSNSRSEMNVSTLELGDSALYLCARRTGGNTIYFGEGSWLTVV.

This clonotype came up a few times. CDR3 protein: CSVPDSTQETQYF. DNA for the CDR3: TGCAGCGTTCCGGACAGCACTCAAGAGACCCAGTACTTC. The V gene is TRBV29-1, the J gene TRBJ2-5; weak D call: TRBD1 (6 bases). The CDR3 has 13 residues. Germline CDR1 reads SQVTM; CDR2 reads ANQGSEA. Trimming left V 5 bases short and J 2 bases short, with 12 bases between.

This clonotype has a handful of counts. In DNA, the CDR3 is TGTGCCAGTAGCCCGGGACAGGGGAAAGGCGGCAATCAGCCCCAGCATTTT. Protein: CASSPGQGKGGNQPQHF. V usage is TRBV19 and J usage is TRBJ1-5, with 10 positions matching TRBD1. The CDR3 runs to 17 residues. Germline V CDR1 and CDR2: LNHDA, SQIVND (reference sequence). V lost 6 bases to trimming and J lost 2 bases; unmatched junction nucleotides: 10.

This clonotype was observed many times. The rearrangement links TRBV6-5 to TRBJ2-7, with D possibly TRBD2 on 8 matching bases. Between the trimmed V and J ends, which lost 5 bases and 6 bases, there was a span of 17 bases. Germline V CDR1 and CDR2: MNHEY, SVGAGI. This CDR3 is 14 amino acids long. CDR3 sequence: CASSKGLGGSEQYV. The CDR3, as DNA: TGTGCCAGCAGTAAGGGACTAGGGGGCTCCGAGCAGTACGTC.

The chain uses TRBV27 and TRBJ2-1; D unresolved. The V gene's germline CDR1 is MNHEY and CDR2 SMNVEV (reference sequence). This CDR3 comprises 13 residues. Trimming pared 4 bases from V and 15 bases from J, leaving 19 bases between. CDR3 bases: TGTGCCAGCAGTTCTCTTCGACACCCTTGGCGGTTCTTC. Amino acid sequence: CASSSLRHPWRFF.

The DNA for the CDR3 is TGTGCCAGCAGCTTATTGGTCCGGGCAGGGGACCACGAGCAGTACTTC. This encodes CASSLLVRAGDHEQYF. The J gene is TRBJ2-7, the V gene TRBV11-2; D is perhaps TRBD1 (6 bases). CDR3 length equals 16 residues. Trimming left V 2 bases short and J 5 bases short, with 19 bases between. Per the germline V gene, CDR1 is SGHAT and CDR2 is FQNNGV.

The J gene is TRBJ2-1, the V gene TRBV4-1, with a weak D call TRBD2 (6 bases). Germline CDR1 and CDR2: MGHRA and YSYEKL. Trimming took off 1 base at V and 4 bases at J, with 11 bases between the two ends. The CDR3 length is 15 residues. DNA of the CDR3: TGCGCCAGCAGCCAAGTTGCGGCGGGGTACAATGAGCAGTTCTTC. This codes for CASSQVAAGYNEQFF.

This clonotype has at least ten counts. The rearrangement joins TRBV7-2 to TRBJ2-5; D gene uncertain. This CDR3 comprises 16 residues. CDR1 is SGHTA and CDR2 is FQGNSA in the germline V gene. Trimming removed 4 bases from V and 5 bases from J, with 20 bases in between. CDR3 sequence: CASSSIWTSLGETQYF. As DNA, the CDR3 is TGTGCCAGCAGCTCTATTTGGACCAGCCTGGGGGAGACCCAGTACTTC.

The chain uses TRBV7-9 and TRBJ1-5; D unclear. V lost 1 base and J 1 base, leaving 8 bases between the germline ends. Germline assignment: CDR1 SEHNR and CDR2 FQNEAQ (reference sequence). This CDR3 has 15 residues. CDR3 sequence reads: CASSLGSESNQPQHF. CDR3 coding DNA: TGTGCCAGCAGCTTAGGCAGCGAGAGCAATCAGCCCCAGCATTTT.

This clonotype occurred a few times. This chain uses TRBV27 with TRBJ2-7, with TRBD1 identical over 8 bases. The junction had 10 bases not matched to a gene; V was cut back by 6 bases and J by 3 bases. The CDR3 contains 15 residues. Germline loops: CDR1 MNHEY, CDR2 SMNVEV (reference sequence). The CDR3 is CASSLGQGPGYEQYV. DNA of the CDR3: TGTGCCAGCAGCCTAGGACAGGGCCCAGGCTACGAGCAGTACGTC.

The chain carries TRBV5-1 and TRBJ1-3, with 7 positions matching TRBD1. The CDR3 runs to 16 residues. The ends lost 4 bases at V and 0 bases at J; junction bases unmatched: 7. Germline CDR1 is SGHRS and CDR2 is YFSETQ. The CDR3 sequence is CASSNTGASSGNTIYF. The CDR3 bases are TGCGCCAGCAGCAACACAGGGGCGAGCTCTGGAAACACCATATATTTT.

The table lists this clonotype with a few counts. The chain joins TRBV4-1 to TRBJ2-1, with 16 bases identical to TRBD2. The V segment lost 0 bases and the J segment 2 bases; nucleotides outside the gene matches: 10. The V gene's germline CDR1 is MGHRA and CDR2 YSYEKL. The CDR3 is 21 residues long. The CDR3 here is CASSQEGTSGRVLSPYNEQFF. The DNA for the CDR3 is TGCGCCAGCAGCCAAGAAGGGACTAGCGGGAGGGTGTTATCCCCCTACAATGAGCAGTTCTTC.

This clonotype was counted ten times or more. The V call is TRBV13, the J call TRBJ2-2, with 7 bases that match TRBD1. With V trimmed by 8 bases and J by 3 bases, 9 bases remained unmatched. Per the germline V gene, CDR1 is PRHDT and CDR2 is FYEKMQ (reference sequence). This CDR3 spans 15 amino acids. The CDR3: CASAPRRGYTGELFF. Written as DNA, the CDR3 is TGTGCCAGCGCCCCTCGCAGGGGGTACACCGGGGAGCTGTTTTTT.

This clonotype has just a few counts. The CDR3 loop is CASSSYDRGSYEQYF. The CDR3 DNA follows: TGTGCCAGCAGCTCCTACGACAGGGGCTCCTACGAGCAGTACTTC. This chain links TRBV7-2 with TRBJ2-7; TRBD1 matches 8 bases. In germline, CDR1 is SGHTA, CDR2 FQGNSA. V gave up 4 bases and J gave up 0 bases; unmatched junction bases: 5. The CDR3 covers 15 residues.

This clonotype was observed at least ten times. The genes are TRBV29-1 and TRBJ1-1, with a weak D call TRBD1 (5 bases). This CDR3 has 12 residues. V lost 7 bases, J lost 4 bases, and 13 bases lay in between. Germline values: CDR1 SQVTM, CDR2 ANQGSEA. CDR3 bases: TGCAGCGGGGGGGGAAGGTTCACTGAAGCTTTCTTT. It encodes CSGGGRFTEAFF.

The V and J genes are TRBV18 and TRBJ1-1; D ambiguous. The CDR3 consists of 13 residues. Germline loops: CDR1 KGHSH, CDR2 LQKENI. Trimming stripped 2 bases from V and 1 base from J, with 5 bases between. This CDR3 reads CASSPTQNTEAFF. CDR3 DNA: TGTGCCAGCTCACCAACACAGAACACTGAAGCTTTCTTT.

CDR3 region: CATSTSRGTEAFF. The CDR3 nucleotides are TGTGCCACCAGCACAAGTCGGGGGACTGAAGCTTTCTTT. This sequence joins TRBV15 and TRBJ1-1; TRBD1 might be the D (5 bases). There are 13 residues in the CDR3. V lost 4 bases, J lost 5 bases, and 11 bases lay in between. Germline assignment: CDR1 LNHNV and CDR2 YYDKDF (reference sequence). Full variable domain (rest looked up from reference TRBV15 and TRBJ1-1): DAMVIQNPRYQVTQFGKPVTLSCSQTLNHNVMYWYQQKSSQAPKLLFHYYDKDFNNEADTPDNFQSRRPNTSFCFLDIRSPGLGDTAMYLCATSTSRGTEAFFGQGTRLTVV.

CDR3 region: CASSPLAGAAGELFF. CDR3 sequence (DNA): TGTGCCAGCAGCCCACTAGCGGGAGCGGCCGGGGAGCTGTTTTTT. J is TRBJ2-2 and V is TRBV7-9; 11 nucleotides match TRBD2. The germline V gene has CDR1 SEHNR and CDR2 FQNEAQ (reference sequence). CDR3 size: 15 residues. V gave up 5 bases and J gave up 6 bases; unmatched junction bases: 5.

CDR3 nucleotide sequence: TGCGCCAGCAGCTTACCGGGACTAGCGGGAGGGCCGTCCAACAATGAGCAGTTCTTC. Translated: CASSLPGLAGGPSNNEQFF. The J gene is TRBJ2-1, the V gene TRBV5-1; 16 bases line up with TRBD2. The CDR3 runs to 19 residues. The V and J ends lost 2 bases and 5 bases, in that order; junction bases with no gene match: 10. Germline V gives CDR1 SGHRS, CDR2 YFSETQ.

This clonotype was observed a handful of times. CDR3 DNA sequence: TGTGCCAGCAGTTCCCTGACAGGGGGCTCCTACAATGAGCAGTTCTTC. Its translation is CASSSLTGGSYNEQFF. The gene calls are TRBV6-6 and TRBJ2-1; TRBD1 matches at 9 bases. CDR1 is MNHNY and CDR2 is SVGAGI in the germline V gene (reference sequence). Unmatched junction bases numbered 4, after V lost 4 bases and J lost 0 bases. The CDR3 covers 16 residues.

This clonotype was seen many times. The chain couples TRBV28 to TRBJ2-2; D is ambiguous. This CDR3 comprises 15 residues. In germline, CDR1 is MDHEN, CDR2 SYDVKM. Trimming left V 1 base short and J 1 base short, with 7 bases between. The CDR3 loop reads CASSLYPQNTGELFF. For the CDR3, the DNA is TGTGCCAGCAGTTTATACCCACAGAACACCGGGGAGCTGTTTTTT.

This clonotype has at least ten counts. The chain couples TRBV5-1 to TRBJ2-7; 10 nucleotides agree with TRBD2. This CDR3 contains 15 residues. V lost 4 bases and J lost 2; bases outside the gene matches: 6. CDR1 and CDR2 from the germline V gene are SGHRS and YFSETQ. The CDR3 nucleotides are TGCGCCAGCAGCGCCGGACTAGCGGAAACCTACGAGCAGTACTTC. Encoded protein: CASSAGLAETYEQYF. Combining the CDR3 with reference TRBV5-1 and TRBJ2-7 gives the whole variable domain KAGVTQTPRYLIKTRGQQVTLSCSPISGHRSVSWYQQTPGQGLQFLFEYFSETQRNKGNFPGRFSGRQFSNSRSEMNVSTLELGDSALYLCASSAGLAETYEQYFGPGTRLTVT.

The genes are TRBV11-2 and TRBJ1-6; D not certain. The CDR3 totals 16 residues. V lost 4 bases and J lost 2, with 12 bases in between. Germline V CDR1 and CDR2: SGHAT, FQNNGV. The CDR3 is CASSSLPGTYNSPLHF. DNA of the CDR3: TGTGCCAGCAGCTCCCTCCCCGGGACCTATAATTCACCCCTCCACTTT.

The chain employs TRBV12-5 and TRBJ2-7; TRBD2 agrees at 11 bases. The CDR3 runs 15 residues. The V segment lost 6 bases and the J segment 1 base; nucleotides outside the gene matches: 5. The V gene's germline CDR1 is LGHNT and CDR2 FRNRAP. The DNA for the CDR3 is TGTGCTAGTGGCCCTAGCGGGAGGTCTTCCTACGAGCAGTACTTC. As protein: CASGPSGRSSYEQYF.

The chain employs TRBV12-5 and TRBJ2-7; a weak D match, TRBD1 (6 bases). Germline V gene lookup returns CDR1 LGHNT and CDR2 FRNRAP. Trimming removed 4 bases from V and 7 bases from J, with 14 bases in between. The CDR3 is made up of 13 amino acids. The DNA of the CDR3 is TGTGCTAGTGGTTGGGACACCTCGGGGGAGCAGTACGTC. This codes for CASGWDTSGEQYV.

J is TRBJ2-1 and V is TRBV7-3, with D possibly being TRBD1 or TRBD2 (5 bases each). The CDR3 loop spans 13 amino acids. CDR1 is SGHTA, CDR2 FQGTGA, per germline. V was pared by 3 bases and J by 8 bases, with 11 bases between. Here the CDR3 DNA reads TGTGCCAGCAGCTTGGGACGCGGCTATGAGCAGTTCTTC. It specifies CASSLGRGYEQFF.

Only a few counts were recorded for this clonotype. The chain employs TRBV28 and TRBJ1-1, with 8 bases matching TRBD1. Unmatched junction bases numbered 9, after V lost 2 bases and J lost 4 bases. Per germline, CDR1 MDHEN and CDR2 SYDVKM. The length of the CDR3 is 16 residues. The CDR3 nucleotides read TGTGCCAGCAGTTTAGTGGACAGGGAGATCAGCACTGAAGCTTTCTTT. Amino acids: CASSLVDREISTEAFF.

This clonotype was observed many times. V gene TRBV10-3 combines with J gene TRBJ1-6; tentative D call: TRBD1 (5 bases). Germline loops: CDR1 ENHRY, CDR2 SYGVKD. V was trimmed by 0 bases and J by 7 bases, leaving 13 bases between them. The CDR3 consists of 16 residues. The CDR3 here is CAISESLRVKNSPLHF. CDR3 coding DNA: TGTGCCATCAGTGAGTCTCTCAGGGTGAAGAATTCACCCCTCCACTTT.